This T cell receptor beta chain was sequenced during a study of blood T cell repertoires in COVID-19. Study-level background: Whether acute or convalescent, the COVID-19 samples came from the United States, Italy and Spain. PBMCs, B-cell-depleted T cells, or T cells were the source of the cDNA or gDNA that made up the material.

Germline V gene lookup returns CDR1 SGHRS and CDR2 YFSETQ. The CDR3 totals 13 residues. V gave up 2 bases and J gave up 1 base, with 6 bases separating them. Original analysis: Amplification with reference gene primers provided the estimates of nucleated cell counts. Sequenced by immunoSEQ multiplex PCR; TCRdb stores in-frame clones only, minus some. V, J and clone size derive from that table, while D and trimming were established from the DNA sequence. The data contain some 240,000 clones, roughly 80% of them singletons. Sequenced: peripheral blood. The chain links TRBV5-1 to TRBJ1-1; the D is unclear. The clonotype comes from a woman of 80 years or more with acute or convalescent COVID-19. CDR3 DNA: TGCGCCAGCAGCTTAGGGAGGAACACTGAAGCTTTCTTT. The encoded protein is CASSLGRNTEAFF.